Below, 21 T cell receptor beta chains from the same sample are listed, as sequenced in a study of blood T cell repertoires in COVID-19. Using immunoSEQ multiplex PCR, the repertoire was profiled, and TCRdb retains in-frame clones only, with some absent. The table has about 120,000 clones, 75% to 85% seen once. Sequencing was performed on peripheral blood. The receptors were gathered from a man aged 35 to 55 with active or convalescent COVID-19.

This clone showed up just once. The chain uses TRBV11-2 and TRBJ1-4; D not resolved. V was trimmed by 5 bases and J by 6 bases, leaving 22 bases between them. Germline V CDR1 and CDR2: SGHAT, FQNNGV. There are 17 residues in the CDR3. CDR3 sequence: CASSPKLTGVFDEKLFF. The DNA for the CDR3 is TGTGCCAGCAGCCCGAAACTCACGGGAGTTTTTGATGAAAAACTGTTTTTT.

This clone has a handful of counts. This rearrangement joins TRBV12-3 or TRBV12-4 to TRBJ1-2; D not resolved. The ends were cut back, 3 bases at V and 2 bases at J, with 7 bases in the middle. This CDR3 has 13 amino acids. The CDR3 spells CASSFLQNYGYTF. The DNA of the CDR3 is TGTGCCAGCAGTTTTTTACAAAACTATGGCTACACCTTC.

This sequence joins TRBV27 and TRBJ1-5; 9 nucleotides agree with TRBD1. After removal of 5 bases from V and 3 bases from J, the junction contained 8 bases not matched to a gene. The CDR3 loop spans 16 amino acids. CDR1 MNHEY and CDR2 SMNVEV come from the germline V gene (reference sequence). This chain's CDR3 is CASSPIGTGHNQPQHF. The CDR3 DNA follows: TGTGCCAGCAGTCCCATCGGGACAGGGCACAATCAGCCCCAGCATTTT.

The rearrangement uses TRBV19 and TRBJ2-5; TRBD1 aligns across 7 bases. This CDR3 is 14 amino acids long. V lost 5 bases to trimming and J lost 2 bases; unmatched junction nucleotides: 5. Germline CDR1 and CDR2: LNHDA and SQIVND (reference sequence). The CDR3 nucleotides read TGTGCCAGTAGTGAACACAGGGGTCAAGAGACCCAGTACTTC. Protein product: CASSEHRGQETQYF.

The chain uses TRBV19 and TRBJ2-7, with 7 nucleotides matching TRBD2. The CDR3 runs 14 residues. J gave up 3 bases and V 5 bases, and 7 bases lay outside the gene matches. CDR1 is LNHDA and CDR2 is SQIVND in the germline V gene (reference sequence). The CDR3 coding sequence is TGTGCCAGTAGTTTAGCGGGTGTTTTCTACGAGCAGTACTTC. Encoded protein: CASSLAGVFYEQYF.

J is TRBJ2-2 and V is TRBV27; D is ambiguous. Trimming removed 3 bases at V and 1 base at J, with 9 bases between. Germline assignment: CDR1 MNHEY and CDR2 SMNVEV (reference sequence). This CDR3 is 15 amino acids long. The CDR3 loop is CASSFLFGNTGELFF. CDR3 in DNA: TGTGCCAGCAGTTTTCTCTTCGGGAACACCGGGGAGCTGTTTTTT.

This chain connects TRBV19 to TRBJ1-2; D perhaps matches TRBD1 (5 bases). CDR1 is LNHDA and CDR2 is SQIVND in the germline V gene (reference sequence). Between the trimmed V and J ends, which lost 7 bases and 2 bases, there was a span of 17 bases. The CDR3 has 15 amino acids. The CDR3 loop reads CASKGVAAGNYGYTF. DNA for the CDR3: TGTGCCAGTAAAGGGGTGGCAGCTGGAAACTATGGCTACACCTTC.

The V call is TRBV10-3, the J call TRBJ1-5; tentative D call: TRBD1 (5 bases). This CDR3 region has 13 residues. In germline, CDR1 is ENHRY, CDR2 SYGVKD. V shed 10 bases and J shed 7 bases, with 17 bases lying between them. CDR3 in amino acids: CATRAGLGQPQHF. DNA of the CDR3: TGTGCCACCCGGGCAGGGTTGGGACAGCCCCAGCATTTT.

The V and J genes are TRBV7-3 and TRBJ2-3; TRBD1 agrees at 9 bases. The germline CDR1 and CDR2 sequences are SGHTA and FQGTGA. Trimming cost V 2 bases and J 0 bases; bases outside gene matches: 15. This CDR3 is 20 amino acids long. This CDR3 is CASSLDGTGSSGFSTDTQYF. In DNA, the CDR3 is TGTGCCAGCAGCTTAGACGGGACAGGGAGTTCGGGGTTTAGCACAGATACGCAGTATTTT.

This chain links TRBV28 with TRBJ2-7; the D is unclear. The CDR3 loop spans 11 amino acids. V shed 6 bases and J shed 3 bases, with 6 bases lying between them. Per the germline V gene, CDR1 is MDHEN and CDR2 is SYDVKM. The CDR3 loop is CASSLLYEQYF. The CDR3 coding sequence is TGTGCCAGCAGCCTACTCTACGAGCAGTACTTC. The full variable domain, completed using reference TRBV28 and TRBJ2-7, is DVKVTQSSRYLVKRTGEKVFLECVQDMDHENMFWYRQDPGLGLRLIYFSYDVKMKEKGDIPEGYSVSREKKERFSLILESASTNQTSMYLCASSLLYEQYFGPGTRLTVT.

This rearrangement joins TRBV5-1 to TRBJ1-6; D may be TRBD1 (5 bases). This CDR3 region has 15 residues. V gave up 3 bases and J gave up 11 bases, with 18 bases separating them. The germline gives CDR1 SGHRS, CDR2 YFSETQ. CDR3 nucleotide sequence: TGCGCCAGCAGCTCGGGGGATGGGTTAGGGACACCCCTCCACTTT. It translates to CASSSGDGLGTPLHF.

This chain uses TRBV19 with TRBJ1-1; 9 bases align to TRBD1. Germline CDR1 and CDR2: LNHDA and SQIVND (reference sequence). With 6 bases clipped from V and 3 bases from J, the junction kept 8 bases outside the gene matches. This CDR3 has 15 amino acids. As DNA, the CDR3 is TGTGCCAGTAGGGGAGTGACAGGGGGTGACACTGAAGCTTTCTTT. Protein: CASRGVTGGDTEAFF.

The chain uses TRBV12-5 and TRBJ2-1, with TRBD2 identical over 7 bases. V dropped 5 bases and J dropped 7; count of bases not matched to a gene: 11. Germline assignment: CDR1 LGHNT and CDR2 FRNRAP. This CDR3 has 15 residues. The CDR3 loop is CASGLRTRVGNEQFF. As DNA, the CDR3 is TGTGCTAGTGGTCTGAGGACTAGGGTCGGGAATGAGCAGTTCTTC. Based on the CDR3 plus reference TRBV12-5 and TRBJ2-1, the full variable domain is DARVTQTPRHKVTEMGQEVTMRCQPILGHNTVFWYRQTMMQGLELLAYFRNRAPLDDSGMPKDRFSAEMPDATLATLKIQPSEPRDSAVYFCASGLRTRVGNEQFFGPGTRLTVL.

There are a few counts of this clone. V is TRBV10-3 and J is TRBJ1-2; 12 bases fit TRBD1. With V trimmed by 1 base and J by 8 bases, 5 bases remained unmatched. This CDR3 comprises 15 residues. Germline assignment: CDR1 ENHRY and CDR2 SYGVKD. The CDR3 nucleotides are TGTGCCATCAGTGAGTTGGGACAGGGGGCGCAGGGCTACACCTTC. It is translated as CAISELGQGAQGYTF.

J is TRBJ1-5 and V is TRBV2; D uncertain. There are 15 residues in the CDR3. With 1 base removed from V and 7 bases from J, the gap between germline ends came to 14 bases. Germline values: CDR1 SNHLY, CDR2 FYNNEI. The CDR3 loop is CASSEGQTLRQPQHF. DNA for the CDR3: TGTGCCAGCAGTGAAGGTCAGACTCTTCGACAGCCCCAGCATTTT.

The rearrangement links TRBV28 to TRBJ1-1; D gene unclear. CDR1 is MDHEN and CDR2 is SYDVKM in the germline V gene. V was pared by 6 bases and J by 1 base, with 9 bases between. This CDR3 has 13 amino acids. The DNA of the CDR3 is TGTGCCAGCAGGGTCCCAGGGAACACTGAAGCTTTCTTT. Protein sequence: CASRVPGNTEAFF.

A single count supports this clone. The chain uses TRBV29-1 and TRBJ1-1; 9 nucleotides agree with TRBD1. V lost 4 bases, J lost 11 bases, and 5 bases stayed unmatched. Germline values: CDR1 SQVTM, CDR2 ANQGSEA. This CDR3 is built from 11 residues. The CDR3 reads CSVGTGVSAFF. The CDR3 DNA reads as TGCAGCGTTGGGACAGGGGTCAGCGCTTTCTTT.

The chain uses TRBV19 and TRBJ2-7; 8 bases line up with TRBD2. The germline gives CDR1 LNHDA, CDR2 SQIVND (reference sequence). V lost 10 bases to trimming and J lost 2 bases; unmatched junction nucleotides: 10. This CDR3 is built from 14 residues. The CDR3 protein is CATKAQAGAYEQYF. The DNA for the CDR3 is TGTGCCACAAAGGCTCAAGCGGGGGCCTACGAGCAGTACTTC.

This clone turned up a few times. J is TRBJ2-3 and V is TRBV18; D is undetermined. Germline values: CDR1 KGHSH, CDR2 LQKENI. The V end lost 0 bases, the J end lost 6 bases, and 10 bases lay between the germline ends. The CDR3 covers 14 residues. The CDR3 is CASSPPPPGDTQYF. The CDR3 DNA follows: TGTGCCAGCTCACCACCCCCCCCCGGGGATACGCAGTATTTT.

Only one count was recorded for this clone. The chain uses TRBV5-5 and TRBJ2-4; TRBD1 matches at 7 bases. Germline CDR1 and CDR2: SGHKS and YYEKEE (reference sequence). This CDR3 contains 15 residues. J lost 3 bases, V lost 3 bases, and 6 bases had no gene match. The CDR3 nucleotides read TGTGCCAGCAGCTCCCTCGGGACAGACAAAAACATTCAGTACTTC. Translated, it gives CASSSLGTDKNIQYF.

The CDR3 loop reads CASSVWTGGVANYGYTF. The CDR3 DNA follows: TGTGCCAGCAGTGTGTGGACAGGGGGAGTAGCTAACTATGGCTACACCTTC. The chain links TRBV6-1 to TRBJ1-2; the match to TRBD1 covers 10 bases. The trim removed 4 bases at V and 0 bases at J, leaving 8 bases unmatched. The CDR3 consists of 17 residues. Per germline, CDR1 MNHNS and CDR2 SASEGT.